Described below is a single TCR beta chain sequence and its context. The target antigen is unknown. This sample was taken from a study of cytomegalovirus exposure and HLA in healthy donors. Study context: Approximately 170 million T cells yielded around 120 million unique TCR beta sequences in earlier analysis.

The CDR3 has 19 amino acids. The ends lost 5 bases at V and 5 bases at J; junction bases unmatched: 21. CDR1 and CDR2 from the germline V gene are SGHNT and YENEEA. General observations from the study: TCR beta sequences reportedly predicted most subjects' HLA-A and HLA-B alleles accurately.

PCR was performed using 60 Vbeta and 13 Jbeta primers. As originally analysed: An analysis performed later counted 75 million to 80 million unique TCR beta chains (around 10 million of them shared). Measured with immunoSEQ multiplex PCR; TCRdb has only the in-frame clones, and not every one. Clone size and the V and J calls come from that table; the DNA yielded D and trimming. The repertoire holds 70,000 or so clones, about 73% seen once, with roughly 10% in the top ten. Healthy bone marrow donors made up the donor group. The TCR comes from a woman aged 55-70 years in good health and CMV-seropositive. The sequencing input was PBMCs. This chain uses TRBV11-3 with TRBJ2-1; TRBD1 aligns across 7 bases. The chain's CDR3 is CASSAPGTEIGMMDNEQFF. For the CDR3, the DNA is TGTGCCAGCAGCGCCCCCGGGACAGAAATTGGAATGATGGACAATGAGCAGTTCTTC.